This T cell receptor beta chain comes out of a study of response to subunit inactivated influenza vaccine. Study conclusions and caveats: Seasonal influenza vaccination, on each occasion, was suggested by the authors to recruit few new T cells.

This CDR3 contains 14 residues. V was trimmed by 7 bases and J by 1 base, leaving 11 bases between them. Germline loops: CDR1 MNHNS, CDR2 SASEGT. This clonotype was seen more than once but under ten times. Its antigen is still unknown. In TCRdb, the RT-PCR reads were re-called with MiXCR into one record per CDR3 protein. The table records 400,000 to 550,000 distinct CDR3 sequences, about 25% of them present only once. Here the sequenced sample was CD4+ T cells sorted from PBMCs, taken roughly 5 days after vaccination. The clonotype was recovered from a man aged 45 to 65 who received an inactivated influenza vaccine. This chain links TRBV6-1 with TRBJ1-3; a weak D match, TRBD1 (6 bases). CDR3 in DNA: TGTGCCAGCACCGTACAGGGATCTGGAAACACCATATATTTT. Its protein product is CASTVQGSGNTIYF.